Below are 29 T cell receptor beta chains sequenced from a single sample in a study of T-cell reconstitution after alpha-beta-depleted transplantation in children. This sample's TCRbeta library carried unique molecular identifier barcodes. TCRdb recomputed calls from the PCR reads with MiXCR, one row per CDR3 protein. The sample lists around 670,000 distinct CDR3 sequences; around 14% were seen once. The specimen comprised PBMCs, sampled before TCRalphabeta/CD19-depleted stem cell transplant. These receptors came from a girl aged 2 to 9 with congenital amegakaryocytic thrombocytopenia, due to receive a stem cell transplant.

The chain uses TRBV24-1 and TRBJ2-5; the match to TRBD2 covers 14 bases. CDR3 length: 17 residues. J gave up 1 base and V 2 bases, and 2 bases lay outside the gene matches. The germline V gene encodes CDR1 KGHDR and CDR2 SFDVKD. CDR3 loop: CATSDSGLAGGQETQYF. The DNA for the CDR3 is TGTGCCACCAGTGATTCCGGACTAGCGGGGGGCCAAGAGACCCAGTACTTC.

V and J are TRBV29-1 and TRBJ2-7; 7 bases are a match to TRBD1. Per germline, CDR1 SQVTM and CDR2 ANQGSEA. Trimming cost V 2 bases and J 7 bases; bases outside gene matches: 11. The CDR3 consists of 14 residues. This CDR3 reads CSVEISRGNYEQYF. CDR3 sequence (DNA): TGCAGCGTTGAAATTTCCAGGGGGAACTATGAGCAGTACTTC.

The genes are TRBV25-1 and TRBJ1-4; maybe TRBD1 (6 bases). The CDR3 runs to 15 residues. The ends were cut back, 3 bases at V and 7 bases at J, with 15 bases in the middle. The germline V gene has CDR1 MGHDK and CDR2 SYGVNS. This CDR3 is CASSDEGRGSEKLFF. The CDR3 coding sequence is TGTGCCAGCAGTGATGAAGGCAGGGGAAGTGAAAAACTGTTTTTT.

This clonotype was seen ten or more times. CDR3 in DNA: TGTGCCAGCAGTTCTGGCGGGAGGGCCCTCTACGAGCAGTACTTC. This gives the protein CASSSGGRALYEQYF. J is TRBJ2-7 and V is TRBV6-5, with TRBD2 matching 9 bases. This CDR3 contains 15 residues. V shed 4 bases and J 3 bases; nucleotides not matched to a gene: 7. The germline CDR1 and CDR2 sequences are MNHEY and SVGAGI.

The chain joins TRBV7-8 to TRBJ1-2; TRBD1 might be the D (5 bases). CDR3 size: 14 residues. Germline CDR1 reads SGHVS; CDR2 reads FQNEAQ. Trimming took 4 bases from V and 6 from J, leaving 15 bases between them. This CDR3 is CASSYTVTADGYTF. In DNA form, the CDR3 reads TGTGCCAGCAGCTATACCGTGACAGCAGATGGCTACACCTTC.

This clonotype was seen many times. V usage is TRBV7-9 and J usage is TRBJ2-7; 9 bases fit TRBD2. The CDR3 has 17 residues. J gave up 4 bases and V 0 bases, and 10 bases lay outside the gene matches. Per the germline V gene, CDR1 is SEHNR and CDR2 is FQNEAQ (reference sequence). This chain's CDR3 is CASSLARSSGSWYEQYF. As DNA, the CDR3 is TGTGCCAGCAGCTTAGCGCGTAGTAGCGGGAGCTGGTACGAGCAGTACTTC.

This clonotype was found many times. CDR3 bases: TGCGCCAGCGGAAGGAGTGGCGGGACCGCTAGTGAAAAACTGTTTTTT. Amino acids: CASGRSGGTASEKLFF. The J gene is TRBJ1-4, the V gene TRBV5-1, with D perhaps matching TRBD1 (5 bases). The CDR3 loop spans 16 amino acids. CDR1 and CDR2 from the germline V gene are SGHRS and YFSETQ. Between the trimmed V and J ends, which lost 7 bases and 7 bases, there was a span of 23 bases.

The rearrangement links TRBV15 to TRBJ1-2; 9 bases align to TRBD1. The trim removed 0 bases at V and 7 bases at J, leaving 6 bases unmatched. This CDR3 comprises 15 residues. Germline-derived CDR1 and CDR2 are LNHNV and YYDKDF (reference sequence). The CDR3 DNA reads TGTGCCACCAGCAGAGACCGGACAGGGGCTGCTGGCTACACCTTC. Encoded protein: CATSRDRTGAAGYTF.

This clonotype showed up many times. The chain carries TRBV9 and TRBJ2-1; TRBD2 matches at 8 bases. The trim removed 1 base at V and 4 bases at J, leaving 10 bases unmatched. The germline CDR1 and CDR2 sequences are SGDLS and YYNGEE. CDR3 size: 17 residues. The CDR3 sequence: CASSVKPSGRGYNEQFF. Here the CDR3 DNA reads TGTGCCAGCAGCGTAAAACCGAGCGGGAGAGGTTACAATGAGCAGTTCTTC.

This sequence joins TRBV7-3 and TRBJ2-2, with D hard to call. There are 16 residues in the CDR3. Germline V CDR1 and CDR2: SGHTA, FQGTGA. V was cut by 1 base and J by 2 bases, with 11 bases left in between. Written as DNA, the CDR3 is TGTGCCAGCAGCTTAAACGGGCTCCAAAACACCGGGGAGCTGTTTTTT. It translates to CASSLNGLQNTGELFF. The full variable domain, its missing parts supplied by reference TRBV7-3 and TRBJ2-2, is GAGVSQTPSNKVTEKGKYVELRCDPISGHTALYWYRQSLGQGPEFLIYFQGTGAADDSGLPNDRFFAVRPEGSVSTLKIQRTERGDSAVYLCASSLNGLQNTGELFFGEGSRLTVL.

This clonotype appeared many times. The chain couples TRBV20-1 to TRBJ2-1, with 9 nucleotides matching TRBD1. In germline, CDR1 is DFQATT, CDR2 SNEGSKA (reference sequence). There are 15 residues in the CDR3. With V trimmed by 1 base and J by 2 bases, 3 bases remained unmatched. In DNA, the CDR3 is TGCAGTGCTAGAGTAGGGACAGGGACCTACAATGAGCAGTTCTTC. Amino acid sequence: CSARVGTGTYNEQFF.

In this sample, this clonotype turned up a few times. The chain links TRBV7-8 to TRBJ1-2; D is unclear. The CDR3 is 12 amino acids. The V end lost 6 bases, the J end lost 1 base, and 6 bases lay between the germline ends. The germline V gene has CDR1 SGHVS and CDR2 FQNEAQ. CDR3 sequence (DNA): TGTGCCAGCAGAAGGGTTAACTATGGCTACACCTTC. Its protein is CASRRVNYGYTF.

The chain uses TRBV29-1 and TRBJ2-1; 8 bases match TRBD2. The CDR3 is 16 amino acids. Trimming at V came to 7 bases and at J to 8 bases, leaving 19 bases not matched to a gene. Germline assignment: CDR1 SQVTM and CDR2 ANQGSEA. The CDR3 nucleotides are TGCAGCGCCTTCGGGAGGGCCCAAAGAGTGGGGGATGAGCAGTTCTTC. Translation: CSAFGRAQRVGDEQFF.

The chain has TRBV5-1 and TRBJ2-7; 7 nucleotides match TRBD2. The CDR3 extends over 12 amino acids. Germline V gene lookup returns CDR1 SGHRS and CDR2 YFSETQ. Trimming at V came to 3 bases and at J to 6 bases, leaving 3 bases not matched to a gene. CDR3 residues: CASSSGGIEQYF. The CDR3 region has the DNA TGCGCCAGCAGCTCGGGGGGAATCGAGCAGTACTTC.

About this clonotype itself: A much larger clone lies a single base off, so this may be a read error. This chain connects TRBV20-1 to TRBJ2-3, with D unresolved. CDR3 length: 18 amino acids. From germline, CDR1 is DFQATT and CDR2 SNEGSKA (reference sequence). V shed 2 bases and J shed 2 bases, with 23 bases lying between them. Written as DNA, the CDR3 is TGCAGTGCTAGAAGGGAAAAAGAGCCCGCGACCACCACAGATACGCAGTATTTT. Amino acid sequence: CSARREKEPATTTDTQYF.

This clonotype was counted many times. This chain joins TRBV27 and TRBJ2-1; no reliable D call. Germline V gene lookup returns CDR1 MNHEY and CDR2 SMNVEV (reference sequence). The CDR3 extends over 15 amino acids. V shed 3 bases and J shed 0 bases, with 9 bases lying between them. CDR3 sequence: CASSFQPSSYNEQFF. DNA for the CDR3: TGTGCCAGCAGTTTTCAACCAAGCTCCTACAATGAGCAGTTCTTC.

This clonotype was detected ten times or more. This chain uses TRBV29-1 with TRBJ2-5; possible D gene TRBD2, 6 bases. V lost 6 bases to trimming and J lost 5 bases, with 13 bases between them. The germline CDR1 and CDR2 sequences are SQVTM and ANQGSEA. CDR3 length: 12 residues. CDR3 sequence reads: CSVVSGGETQYF. CDR3 DNA: TGCAGCGTCGTTAGCGGTGGGGAGACCCAGTACTTC.

This clonotype was recorded at least ten times. The chain combines TRBV20-1 with TRBJ2-2; D not resolved. V lost 5 bases and J lost 6, with 7 bases in between. The CDR3 totals 11 residues. Germline CDR1 and CDR2: DFQATT and SNEGSKA (reference sequence). This CDR3 reads CSAWAAGELFF. CDR3 in DNA: TGCAGTGCTTGGGCCGCCGGGGAGCTGTTTTTT.

This clonotype was recorded many times. The gene calls are TRBV12-3 or TRBV12-4 and TRBJ2-7, with D perhaps matching TRBD1 or TRBD2 (5 bases each). V shed 6 bases and J shed 2 bases, with 14 bases lying between them. The CDR3 covers 14 residues. CDR3 region: CASSPGTLPYEQYF. For the CDR3, the DNA is TGTGCCAGCAGCCCCGGGACCCTTCCCTACGAGCAGTACTTC.

J is TRBJ1-2 and V is TRBV2; D may be TRBD1 (6 bases). The CDR3 totals 12 residues. Trimming pared 9 bases from V and 4 bases from J, leaving 12 bases between. Per germline, CDR1 SNHLY and CDR2 FYNNEI. The CDR3 sequence is CASPQGLYGYTF. CDR3 DNA sequence: TGTGCCAGTCCACAGGGTCTCTATGGCTACACCTTC.

This clonotype has at least ten counts. This chain joins TRBV7-9 and TRBJ1-5, with no clear D. The CDR3 contains 13 residues. The ends were cut back, 3 bases at V and 5 bases at J, with 8 bases in the middle. Germline V gene lookup returns CDR1 SEHNR and CDR2 FQNEAQ (reference sequence). The CDR3 DNA sequence: TGTGCCAGCAGCTTGGGGTTGGATCAGCCCCAGCATTTT. This codes for CASSLGLDQPQHF.

V usage is TRBV12-3 or TRBV12-4 and J usage is TRBJ2-7; 7 positions match TRBD2. There are 20 residues in the CDR3. V was clipped by 6 bases and J by 7 bases; unmatched bases: 30. In DNA, the CDR3 is TGTGCCAGCAGATATACCCCGGGGCTAGCGGCTAAAGGCAGCTTGGGAGAGCAGTACTTC. Its translation is CASRYTPGLAAKGSLGEQYF.

This chain connects TRBV5-6 to TRBJ2-7, with 7 nucleotides matching TRBD1. CDR1 and CDR2 (germline): SGHDT, YYEEEE. With 5 bases clipped from V and 4 bases from J, the junction kept 9 bases outside the gene matches. The CDR3 extends over 14 amino acids. CDR3 coding DNA: TGTGCCAGCAGAAACAGGGGAAAAGGATACGAGCAGTACTTC. Translating it yields CASRNRGKGYEQYF.

The sample holds many counts of this clonotype. The chain links TRBV6-5 to TRBJ2-3; a weak D match, TRBD2 (6 bases). This CDR3 region has 16 residues. V was shortened by 0 bases and J by 11 bases, with 21 bases between the two germline ends. Germline-derived CDR1 and CDR2 are MNHEY and SVGAGI. CDR3: CASSYSRVAGSSLQYF. CDR3 nucleotides: TGTGCCAGCAGTTACTCGAGGGTCGCGGGGTCGTCTTTGCAGTATTTT.

As regards this clonotype: This could be a read error, since a much larger clone is one nucleotide away. V gene TRBV5-1 combines with J gene TRBJ2-3, with 8 positions matching TRBD2. Germline V CDR1 and CDR2: SGHRS, YFSETQ. V trimming: 1 base; J trimming: 4 bases; junction bases outside the gene matches: 11. The CDR3 length is 17 residues. The CDR3 loop is CASSLPRPREAPDTQYF. For the CDR3, the DNA is TGCGCCAGCAGCTTGCCGAGGCCGCGGGAGGCGCCAGATACGCAGTATTTT.

This clonotype has ten or more counts. The chain links TRBV5-1 to TRBJ2-3; D is ambiguous. CDR3 length: 12 residues. V lost 7 bases to trimming and J lost 0 bases, with 6 bases between them. CDR1 SGHRS and CDR2 YFSETQ come from the germline V gene. This chain's CDR3 is CASGRSTDTQYF. CDR3 nucleotides: TGCGCCAGCGGCCGCAGCACAGATACGCAGTATTTT.

This clonotype occurred many times. V gene TRBV29-1 combines with J gene TRBJ1-2; no definite D call. Trimming removed 3 bases at V and 2 bases at J, with 16 bases between. Germline CDR1 is SQVTM and CDR2 is ANQGSEA. This CDR3 comprises 15 residues. In nucleotides, the CDR3 is TGCAGCGTTGAGGCAAGGGCCTCACCCAACTATGGCTACACCTTC. The encoded protein is CSVEARASPNYGYTF.

The chain is built from TRBV4-1 and TRBJ2-7; 7 bases are a match to TRBD2. The CDR3 is 17 amino acids. Trimming removed 4 bases from V and 5 bases from J; junction bases left unmatched: 17. Per germline, CDR1 MGHRA and CDR2 YSYEKL. CDR3 sequence: CASSPLSGRASVDEQYF. As DNA, the CDR3 is TGCGCCAGCAGCCCCCTTTCGGGGAGGGCCTCAGTCGACGAGCAGTACTTC.

The CDR3 sequence is CASSGTGTGFSHEQFF. The DNA of the CDR3 is TGCGCCAGCAGCGGTACCGGGACAGGTTTTTCCCATGAGCAGTTCTTC. The chain is built from TRBV5-1 and TRBJ2-1, with TRBD1 identical over 8 bases. With V trimmed by 4 bases and J by 8 bases, 14 bases remained unmatched. This CDR3 has 16 amino acids. Germline V gene data show CDR1 as SGHRS and CDR2 as YFSETQ. The complete variable domain, with remaining parts taken from reference TRBV5-1 and TRBJ2-1, reads KAGVTQTPRYLIKTRGQQVTLSCSPISGHRSVSWYQQTPGQGLQFLFEYFSETQRNKGNFPGRFSGRQFSNSRSEMNVSTLELGDSALYLCASSGTGTGFSHEQFFGPGTRLTVL.